Below, one T cell receptor (beta chain) is given with its context. This entry belongs to a study of radiation and T cells in renal cell carcinoma. Time point noted: baseline pretreatment blood. As to treatment: 15 Gy SBRT to primary tumor, nephrectomy 4 weeks later. Clones were sequenced by immunoSEQ multiplex PCR, and TCRdb holds only the in-frame ones, with some missing. The table shows around 160,000 clones, with about 87% occurring only once. Germline V gene data show CDR1 as SGHVS and CDR2 as FNYEAQ. J gave up 0 bases and V 1 base, and 4 bases lay outside the gene matches. CDR3 length equals 17 residues.

This rearrangement joins TRBV7-6 to TRBJ2-1, with TRBD2 matching over 9 bases. The sample here was blood, taken from a patient whose treatment included radiotherapy and nephrectomy. This receptor was taken from a woman between 65 and 79 years old with renal cell carcinoma. DNA for the CDR3: TGTGCCAGCAGCTTAGTTAGCGGGGGCCGCTCCTACAATGAGCAGTTCTTC. Protein sequence: CASSLVSGGRSYNEQFF.